Given below is one T cell receptor (beta chain) in context. Its specificity is unknown. This record belongs to a study of shared clonotypes between healthy human individuals. Study-wide context: A donor's plate count was three for CD4 naive and three for CD4 memory; CD8 naive had two and CD8 memory one.

The V segment lost 4 bases and the J segment 6 bases; nucleotides outside the gene matches: 5. The V gene's germline CDR1 is SQVTM and CDR2 ANQGSEA. The CDR3 totals 14 residues. Study-wide points: Blood alone was sampled, and tissue repertoires likely differ.

It was 200 ng DNA, 25,000 to 35,000 T cell genomes, that sorted-subset replicate PCRs used. The method was immunoSEQ multiplex PCR; TCRdb's version includes in-frame clones alone and lacks a portion of them. The table has hundreds of thousands of clones, roughly 84% seen once. What was sequenced was memory CD8+ T cells sorted from blood. This sample's subset: CD45RO+ cells pooled with CCR7-negative TemRA cells. The gene calls are TRBV29-1 and TRBJ2-1, with TRBD2 identical over 11 bases. This clonotype was sampled from a man younger than 35 in good health. CDR3 residues: CSVVGTSGTNEQFF. The DNA of the CDR3 is TGCAGCGTTGTCGGGACTAGCGGTACCAATGAGCAGTTCTTC.